These T cell receptor beta chains were read from a single sample in a study of response to subunit inactivated influenza vaccine. TCRdb called the RT-PCR reads again in MiXCR, with one record for every CDR3 protein. The sample includes just under 550,000 distinct CDR3 sequences, approximately 22% of them seen just once. The same data also went into a second study, on T cells expressing NK-cell markers.

The input for sequencing was CD4+ T cells sorted from PBMCs, taken 12 days after vaccination. The receptors were gathered from a man between 50 and 59 years old who received an inactivated influenza vaccine. Each CDR3 is given with its conserved first and last residue. D genes are given only for firm matches. Clone sizes are given selectively: once, few, many, or a class where the clone is expanded.

>TRBJ2-1|-|-|TRBV2
TGTGCCAGCAGTGCCCAGGGCGGACGCATCTACAATGAGCAGTTCTTC
CASSAQGGRIYNEQFF
>TRBJ2-1|TRBD2|few|TRBV13
TGTGCCAGCAGCCATTCCCTAGCGGTGAAGGGGTATGAGCAGTTCTTC
CASSHSLAVKGYEQFF
>TRBJ2-7|TRBD1|many|TRBV12-3/TRBV12-4
TGTGCCAGCAGGCCGGGACAGGGGGGGTACGAGCAGTACTTC
CASRPGQGGYEQYF
>TRBJ1-1|-|few|TRBV5-6
TGTGCCAGCAGCTTTAGGACAGTCATGAACACTGAAGCTTTCTTT
CASSFRTVMNTEAFF
>TRBJ2-3|TRBD2|few|TRBV20-1
TGCAGTGCCCAGAAGCCGGGACTAGCGGGAGAGGAAGAGGGCACAGATACGCAGTATTTT
CSAQKPGLAGEEEGTDTQYF
>TRBJ2-7|-|few|TRBV6-2/TRBV6-3
TGTGCCAGCAGTTACTCACAGGGCCCAAAGTACTTC
CASSYSQGPKYF
>TRBJ1-1|-|few|TRBV7-2
TGTGCCAGCAGCTTAGCGGCAGCTTTGAACACTGAAGCTTTCTTT
CASSLAAALNTEAFF
>TRBJ2-3|-|few|TRBV12-3/TRBV12-4
TGTGCCAGCTCCCTGAGGGCTAGCGGCACAGATACGCAGTATTTT
CASSLRASGTDTQYF
>TRBJ2-1|TRBD2|-|TRBV11-2
TGTGCCAGCAGCTCAGTGGGATGGGAGGGGCTTTTTTCCTCCTACAATGAGCAGTTCTTC
CASSSVGWEGLFSSYNEQFF
>TRBJ2-7|TRBD1|few|TRBV7-2
TGTGCCAGCAGCTCGGACAGGGGGCTCGAGCAGTACTTC
CASSSDRGLEQYF
>TRBJ1-1|-|few|TRBV12-3/TRBV12-4
TGTGCCAGCATCGGACAGATGAACACTGAAGCTTTCTTT
CASIGQMNTEAFF
>TRBJ1-6|TRBD1|many|TRBV6-5
TGTGCCAGCAGTTACTTACAGGGGAATTCACCCCTCCACTTT
CASSYLQGNSPLHF
>TRBJ2-4|-|-|TRBV20-1
TGCAGTGCTCAGGACAGACTAGCCAAAAACATTCAGTACTTC
CSAQDRLAKNIQYF
>TRBJ2-1|TRBD2|few|TRBV6-2/TRBV6-3
TGTGCCAGCAGTTACCCTTACACAGTTAGGGGTAGCGGGACCTACAATGAGCAGTTCTTC
CASSYPYTVRGSGTYNEQFF
>TRBJ2-7|TRBD1|few|TRBV7-2
TGTGCCAGCAGCGGGGACAGGGCCTTCCGCGAGCAGTACTTC
CASSGDRAFREQYF
>TRBJ2-1|TRBD1|many|TRBV11-3
TGTGCCAGCAGCTTAGGAGCTCAGGGGGCGTATGAGCAGTTCTTC
CASSLGAQGAYEQFF
>TRBJ2-4|-|-|TRBV9
TGTGCCAGCAGCGTAGATCGGGGGAAGGGGGACATTCAGTACTTC
CASSVDRGKGDIQYF
>TRBJ2-2|-|few|TRBV6-1
TGTGCCAGCAGGAGACTCGGGCTAGCGAGGAACACCGGGGAGCTGTTTTTT
CASRRLGLARNTGELFF
>TRBJ2-2|TRBD1|many|TRBV12-3/TRBV12-4
TGTGCCAGCAGTACGGGACAGCGTCGAGATTTT
CASSTGQRRDF
>TRBJ2-2|-|many|TRBV4-3
TGCGCCAGCAGCCTCGACCTCGGGTACACCGGGGAGCTGTTTTTT
CASSLDLGYTGELFF
>TRBJ2-1|TRBD2|-|TRBV5-1
TGCGCCAGCAGCCCCGGGAATAGCGGGATTGTAGGTTACAATGAGCAGTTCTTC
CASSPGNSGIVGYNEQFF
>TRBJ2-7|-|few|TRBV28
TGTGCCAGCAGTTACGAGGGAGGCCCTATCTACGAGCAGTACTTC
CASSYEGGPIYEQYF
>TRBJ1-1|-|few|TRBV30
TGTGCCTGGGTGCGGGGGTGGAGGACTGAAGCTTTCTTT
CAWVRGWRTEAFF